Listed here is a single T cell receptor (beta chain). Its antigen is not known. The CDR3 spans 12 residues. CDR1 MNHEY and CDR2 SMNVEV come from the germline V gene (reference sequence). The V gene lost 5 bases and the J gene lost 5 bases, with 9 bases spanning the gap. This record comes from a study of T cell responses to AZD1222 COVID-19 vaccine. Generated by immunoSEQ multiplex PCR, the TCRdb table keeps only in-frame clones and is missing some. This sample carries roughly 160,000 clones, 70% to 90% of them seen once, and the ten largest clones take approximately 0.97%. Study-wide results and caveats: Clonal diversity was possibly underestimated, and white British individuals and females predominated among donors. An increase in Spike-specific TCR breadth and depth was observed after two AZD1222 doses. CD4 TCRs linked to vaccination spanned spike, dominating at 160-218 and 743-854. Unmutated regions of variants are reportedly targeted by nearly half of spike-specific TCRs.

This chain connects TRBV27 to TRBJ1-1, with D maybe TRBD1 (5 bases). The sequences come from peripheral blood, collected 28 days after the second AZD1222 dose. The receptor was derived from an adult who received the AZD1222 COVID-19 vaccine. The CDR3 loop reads CASSRGETEAFF. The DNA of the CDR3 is TGTGCCAGCAGTAGGGGTGAAACTGAAGCTTTCTTT.